Each of the 24 T cell receptor beta chains below was sequenced from the same sample in a study of cytomegalovirus exposure and HLA in healthy donors. This PCR relied on a set of 60 Vbeta primers and 13 Jbeta primers. The method was immunoSEQ multiplex PCR; TCRdb's version includes in-frame clones alone and lacks a portion of them. The table records more than 110,000 clones, around 72% of them present only once. Specimen: PBMCs. The receptors originated from a woman aged 40 to 49 in good health and CMV-seronegative.

The chain joins TRBV11-2 to TRBJ1-4; 8 nucleotides align to TRBD1. CDR1 and CDR2 (germline): SGHAT, FQNNGV. The CDR3 extends over 18 amino acids. With 1 base clipped from V and 5 bases from J, the junction kept 12 bases outside the gene matches. CDR3 in amino acids: CASSLGVQWTGLNEKLFF. The CDR3 DNA reads as TGTGCCAGCAGCTTAGGTGTACAATGGACAGGGCTGAATGAAAAACTGTTTTTT.

This chain connects TRBV5-5 to TRBJ2-1; perhaps TRBD1 as D (5 bases). This CDR3 is 17 amino acids long. V was shortened by 4 bases and J by 2 bases, with 19 bases between the two germline ends. Germline CDR1 and CDR2: SGHKS and YYEKEE (reference sequence). CDR3 protein: CASSQGPHTLTYNEQFF. DNA for the CDR3: TGTGCCAGCAGCCAGGGCCCCCACACTTTGACCTACAATGAGCAGTTCTTC.

V is TRBV7-6 and J is TRBJ1-4; the D gene is possibly TRBD1 (6 bases). V shed 1 base and J shed 7 bases, with 13 bases lying between them. This CDR3 has 15 amino acids. Germline V CDR1 and CDR2: SGHVS, FNYEAQ. The CDR3 DNA follows: TGTGCCAGCAGCTTAGGGGGAGGGGGTGTTGAAAAACTGTTTTTT. This sequence encodes CASSLGGGGVEKLFF.

Here the CDR3 reads CASSADRMRIYGYTF. In DNA form, the CDR3 reads TGTGCCAGCAGTGCGGACAGAATGAGAATCTATGGCTACACCTTC. The rearrangement joins TRBV6-1 to TRBJ1-2, with D possibly TRBD1 on 6 matching bases. Trimming cost V 4 bases and J 4 bases, with 16 bases left between them. Germline V lookup: CDR1 MNHNS, CDR2 SASEGT. The CDR3 runs 15 residues.

The chain joins TRBV6-5 to TRBJ1-6, with 7 positions matching TRBD1. Germline assignment: CDR1 MNHEY and CDR2 SVGAGI. There are 14 residues in the CDR3. After removal of 6 bases from V and 6 bases from J, the junction contained 5 bases not matched to a gene. The DNA for the CDR3 is TGTGCCAGCAGAATCCAGGGGGGTAATTCACCCCTCCACTTT. This encodes CASRIQGGNSPLHF.

In this sample, this clone turned up a few times. V gene TRBV5-4 combines with J gene TRBJ1-1; maybe TRBD1 (5 bases). The germline gives CDR1 SGHNT, CDR2 YYREEE (reference sequence). The CDR3 contains 13 residues. The V end lost 5 bases, the J end lost 7 bases, and 15 bases lay between the germline ends. CDR3 sequence: CASRPSGGVEAFF. The CDR3 nucleotides are TGTGCCAGCAGACCTAGCGGGGGAGTTGAAGCTTTCTTT. The full variable domain, with the rest looked up from reference TRBV5-4 and TRBJ1-1, is ETGVTQSPTHLIKTRGQQVTLRCSSQSGHNTVSWYQQALGQGPQFIFQYYREEENGRGNFPPRFSGLQFPNYSSELNVNALELDDSALYLCASRPSGGVEAFFGQGTRLTVV.

The rearrangement joins TRBV29-1 to TRBJ2-1, with 9 bases matching TRBD2. CDR1 is SQVTM and CDR2 is ANQGSEA in the germline V gene. The J segment lost 4 bases and the V segment lost 7 bases, leaving 5 bases of the junction unmatched. The CDR3 loop spans 13 amino acids. CDR3 loop: CSARLAEYNEQFF. As DNA, the CDR3 is TGCAGCGCGCGACTAGCGGAGTACAATGAGCAGTTCTTC.

The chain is built from TRBV28 and TRBJ2-2, with D perhaps TRBD1 (5 bases). V dropped 5 bases and J dropped 5 bases, with 15 bases sitting between them. Germline values: CDR1 MDHEN, CDR2 SYDVKM. The CDR3 spans 15 residues. The DNA for the CDR3 is TGTGCCAGCAGTAGGTTAGGGGCCTGGACCGGGGAGCTGTTTTTT. Protein sequence: CASSRLGAWTGELFF.

Only one count was recorded for this clone. The chain combines TRBV5-4 with TRBJ1-1; weak D call: TRBD1 (5 bases). Germline assignment: CDR1 SGHNT and CDR2 YYREEE (reference sequence). Trimming left V 4 bases short and J 2 bases short, with 15 bases between. This CDR3 region has 15 residues. CDR3 loop: CASSQSMTVNTEAFF. In nucleotides, the CDR3 is TGTGCCAGCAGCCAAAGTATGACAGTCAACACTGAAGCTTTCTTT.

V is TRBV7-3 and J is TRBJ2-2; D uncertain. V dropped 3 bases and J dropped 6 bases, with 5 bases sitting between them. The CDR3 has 12 residues. The V gene's germline CDR1 is SGHTA and CDR2 FQGTGA. The DNA for the CDR3 is TGTGCCAGCAGCTTCCCTCCCGGGGAGCTGTTTTTT. It yields the protein CASSFPPGELFF. Supplemented by reference TRBV7-3 and TRBJ2-2, the full variable domain reads GAGVSQTPSNKVTEKGKYVELRCDPISGHTALYWYRQSLGQGPEFLIYFQGTGAADDSGLPNDRFFAVRPEGSVSTLKIQRTERGDSAVYLCASSFPPGELFFGEGSRLTVL.

J is TRBJ1-5 and V is TRBV18, with 7 nucleotides matching TRBD1. CDR1 and CDR2 (germline): KGHSH, LQKENI. The J segment lost 6 bases and the V segment lost 3 bases, leaving 5 bases of the junction unmatched. There are 14 residues in the CDR3. CDR3 sequence reads: CASSPLTGAQPQHF. For the CDR3, the DNA is TGTGCCAGCTCACCCCTTACAGGGGCTCAGCCCCAGCATTTT.

This chain links TRBV13 with TRBJ2-3; 11 bases agree with TRBD2. The CDR3 contains 15 residues. V lost 8 bases, J lost 6 bases, and 10 bases stayed unmatched. The germline V gene has CDR1 PRHDT and CDR2 FYEKMQ (reference sequence). In DNA form, the CDR3 reads TGTGCCAGCTCGGTTAGCGGGGGGGGCTGGGATACGCAGTATTTT. Protein sequence: CASSVSGGGWDTQYF.

This clone was counted between two and nine times. J is TRBJ1-1 and V is TRBV6-1; D may be TRBD1 (5 bases). CDR3 length: 13 amino acids. Germline CDR1 is MNHNS and CDR2 is SASEGT. V lost 1 base and J 5 bases, leaving 8 bases between the germline ends. CDR3 sequence (DNA): TGTGCCAGCAGTGAAGACCCAGGGACTGAAGCTTTCTTT. Its translation: CASSEDPGTEAFF.

The gene calls are TRBV10-3 and TRBJ2-1; D may be TRBD2 (6 bases). V dropped 6 bases and J dropped 6 bases, with 15 bases sitting between them. The CDR3 loop spans 14 amino acids. The germline V gene encodes CDR1 ENHRY and CDR2 SYGVKD. The CDR3 coding sequence is TGTGCCATCAGACCCGGGACTCATTTCAATGAGCAGTTCTTC. This sequence encodes CAIRPGTHFNEQFF.

The V and J genes are TRBV21-1 and TRBJ1-2. TRBV21-1 is shown as a pseudogene. There are 16 residues in the CDR3. The CDR3 region has the DNA TGTGCCAGCAGCACAACAGGCGGGGTTGGAGGCTATGGCTACACCTTC. Residues: CASSTTGGVGGYGYTF.

This clone has a handful of counts. The chain carries TRBV5-1 and TRBJ1-6; 8 nucleotides match TRBD1. CDR1 and CDR2 (germline): SGHRS, YFSETQ. The J segment lost 9 bases and the V segment lost 1 base, leaving 3 bases of the junction unmatched. This CDR3 contains 14 residues. For the CDR3, the DNA is TGCGCCAGCAGCTTGTCAGGGGGCTTTTCACCCCTCCACTTT. This sequence encodes CASSLSGGFSPLHF.

The chain is built from TRBV5-5 and TRBJ1-1, with 8 positions matching TRBD1. V was pared by 0 bases and J by 5 bases, with 9 bases of the junction left unmatched. Germline lookup yields CDR1 SGHKS and CDR2 YYEKEE (reference sequence). There are 16 residues in the CDR3. The CDR3 sequence is CASSLARGQGKTEAFF. The DNA for the CDR3 is TGTGCCAGCAGCTTGGCCAGGGGGCAAGGGAAGACTGAAGCTTTCTTT.

V gene TRBV6-1 combines with J gene TRBJ2-3; 7 positions agree with TRBD2. The germline CDR1 and CDR2 sequences are MNHNS and SASEGT. V lost 2 bases, J lost 2 bases, and 1 base stayed unmatched. This CDR3 spans 14 amino acids. CDR3 nucleotide sequence: TGTGCCAGCAGTGAAAGCGGGAACACAGATACGCAGTATTTT. It translates to CASSESGNTDTQYF.

V usage is TRBV7-9 and J usage is TRBJ2-5; the D gene is possibly TRBD1 (6 bases). The CDR3 extends over 14 amino acids. V lost 4 bases and J 4 bases, leaving 13 bases between the germline ends. Germline CDR1 is SEHNR and CDR2 is FQNEAQ (reference sequence). The CDR3 sequence: CASSSQQTGETQYF. The CDR3 nucleotides are TGTGCCAGCAGCTCTCAGCAGACAGGAGAGACCCAGTACTTC.

CDR3 in DNA: TGTGCCAGCAGTTTTCGGGGATTGGAGTATGGCTACACCTTC. The encoded protein is CASSFRGLEYGYTF. The rearrangement joins TRBV27 to TRBJ1-2; D uncertain. CDR3 size: 14 residues. The germline gives CDR1 MNHEY, CDR2 SMNVEV (reference sequence). V lost 3 bases and J lost 5, with 13 bases in between.

The rearrangement uses TRBV2 and TRBJ2-7, with a possible D match to TRBD1 (6 bases). The CDR3 runs 13 residues. V lost 8 bases, J lost 2 bases, and 13 bases lay in between. Germline V gene lookup returns CDR1 SNHLY and CDR2 FYNNEI. CDR3 protein: CASESQGPYEQYV. CDR3 DNA sequence: TGTGCCAGCGAATCACAGGGTCCCTACGAGCAGTACGTC.

This chain connects TRBV18 to TRBJ2-5; no definite D call. This CDR3 comprises 14 residues. V shed 3 bases and J shed 1 base, with 9 bases lying between them. Germline V gene sequence: CDR1 KGHSH, CDR2 LQKENI. The CDR3 spells CASSPKVSQETQYF. The CDR3 DNA reads TGTGCCAGCTCACCGAAAGTGAGCCAAGAGACCCAGTACTTC.

This clone occurred a few times. The chain employs TRBV4-1 and TRBJ1-2, with 7 bases matching TRBD1. The CDR3 loop spans 16 amino acids. V was pared by 2 bases and J by 4 bases, with 10 bases of the junction left unmatched. Germline CDR1 reads MGHRA; CDR2 reads YSYEKL. CDR3 sequence: CASSQRGDSQGYGYTF. In nucleotides, the CDR3 is TGCGCCAGCAGCCAAAGGGGGGACAGTCAGGGCTATGGCTACACCTTC.

This clone has only a few counts. The rearrangement uses TRBV6-6 and TRBJ1-2; 9 bases agree with TRBD1. Germline V gene sequence: CDR1 MNHNY, CDR2 SVGAGI (reference sequence). This CDR3 region has 14 residues. V lost 4 bases and J lost 4; bases outside the gene matches: 4. The CDR3 DNA sequence: TGTGCCAGCAGTTCATCGACAGGGGGCTATGGCTACACCTTC. Its translation is CASSSSTGGYGYTF.